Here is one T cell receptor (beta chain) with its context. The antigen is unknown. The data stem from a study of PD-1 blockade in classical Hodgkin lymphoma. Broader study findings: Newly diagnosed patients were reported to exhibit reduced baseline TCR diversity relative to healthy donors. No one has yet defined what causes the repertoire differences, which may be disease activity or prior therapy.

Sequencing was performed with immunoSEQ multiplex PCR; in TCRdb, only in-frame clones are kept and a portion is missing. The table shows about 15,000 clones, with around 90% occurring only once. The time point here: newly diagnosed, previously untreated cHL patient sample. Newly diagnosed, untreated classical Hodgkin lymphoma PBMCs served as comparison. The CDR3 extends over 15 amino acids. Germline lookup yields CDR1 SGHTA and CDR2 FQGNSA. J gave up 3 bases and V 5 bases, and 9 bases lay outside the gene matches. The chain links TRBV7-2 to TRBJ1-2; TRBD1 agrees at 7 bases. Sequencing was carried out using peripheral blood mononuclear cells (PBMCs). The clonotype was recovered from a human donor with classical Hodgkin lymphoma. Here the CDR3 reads CASSPEGAPYYGYTF. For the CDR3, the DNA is TGTGCCAGCAGCCCAGAGGGGGCCCCCTACTATGGCTACACCTTC.